This T cell receptor beta chain comes out of a study of T cell repertoires in cytomegalovirus infection. About the study: Shared public TCR beta signatures pointed to both CMV infection and a matching HLA type.

In regard to this clonotype: As yet, its antigen is unknown.

Points from the study as a whole: In two of eight donors, the top clonotype was HLA-C-restricted CMV-specific.

In TCRdb, the reads were re-called with MiXCR into one record per CDR3 protein. The data show about 700,000 distinct CDR3 sequences, roughly 30% seen once. Trimming removed 2 bases at V and 1 base at J, with 10 bases between. The CDR3 consists of 15 residues. CDR1 and CDR2 from the germline V gene are ENHRY and SYGVKD. The rearrangement joins TRBV10-3 to TRBJ2-3; tentative D call: TRBD2 (5 bases). The material sequenced was cultured PBMCs, taken from culture after CMV antigen stimulation. The TCR comes from a human donor in good health (CMV status not recorded). Some clones in this sample may be carry-over from other donors' samples. The CDR3 region is CAISEAGHRTDTQYF. The DNA for the CDR3 is TGTGCCATCAGTGAGGCGGGTCATCGCACAGATACGCAGTATTTT.